Following are 24 T cell receptor beta chains from one sample sequenced in a study of control samples from healthy donors and cancer patients (dated by TCRdb to about 2020). The library came from the immunoSEQ multiplex PCR assay. This immuneACCESS table, as held by TCRdb, lists in-frame sequences with V and J called but not all clones. Of the missing ones, under half trace to an unresolved V gene in checked studies; the others have no known cause. This sample lists more than 85,000 clones; 65% to 85% were detected once. The ten largest clones represent more than 30% of the sample. Sequenced input: PBMCs. The receptors were sampled from a man between 65 and 85 years old with lung cancer.

This sequence joins TRBV5-4 and TRBJ1-2; D is unresolved. Germline-derived CDR1 and CDR2 are SGHNT and YYREEE (reference sequence). V was trimmed by 4 bases and J by 8 bases, leaving 15 bases between them. CDR3 length: 13 residues. CDR3 nucleotides: TGTGCCAGCAGCCCGGAGACTCAGTGGGGCTACACCTTC. This translates into CASSPETQWGYTF. Together with reference TRBV5-4 and TRBJ1-2, the CDR3 gives the full variable domain: ETGVTQSPTHLIKTRGQQVTLRCSSQSGHNTVSWYQQALGQGPQFIFQYYREEENGRGNFPPRFSGLQFPNYSSELNVNALELDDSALYLCASSPETQWGYTFGSGTRLTVV.

This chain uses TRBV3-1 (or the pseudogene TRBV3-2) with TRBJ1-1; TRBD1 might be the D (5 bases). Trimming took off 5 bases at V and 3 bases at J, with 16 bases between the two ends. The CDR3 consists of 15 residues. Germline V lookup: CDR1 LGHDT, CDR2 YNNKEL (reference sequence). CDR3 amino acids: CASSVLGVRDTEAFF. The CDR3 DNA is TGTGCCAGCAGCGTCTTAGGGGTGAGGGACACTGAAGCTTTCTTT.

The chain has TRBV9 and TRBJ1-1, with D perhaps TRBD1 (5 bases). CDR3 size: 15 residues. V was pared by 0 bases and J by 0 bases, with 9 bases between. Germline V gives CDR1 SGDLS, CDR2 YYNGEE. The CDR3 reads CASSVVRQLNTEAFF. The CDR3 DNA reads TGTGCCAGCAGCGTAGTAAGACAGCTGAACACTGAAGCTTTCTTT.

The rearrangement links TRBV7-2 to TRBJ2-3, with D possibly TRBD2 on 6 matching bases. Germline V gene sequence: CDR1 SGHTA, CDR2 FQGNSA. Trimming took off 6 bases at V and 4 bases at J, with 8 bases between the two ends. The CDR3 runs to 12 residues. The CDR3 sequence is CASRDYADTQYF. CDR3 bases: TGTGCCAGCAGGGACTATGCAGATACGCAGTATTTT.

The chain recombines TRBV23-1 with TRBJ2-7; tentative D call: TRBD2 (6 bases). TRBV23-1 counts as an open reading frame of uncertain function. Trimming pared 1 base from V and 0 bases from J, leaving 16 bases between. The length of the CDR3 is 17 residues. CDR3 nucleotides: TGCGCCAGCAGTCAATTCCCGGGGAGGCCGAGCTCCTACGAGCAGTACTTC. This translates into CASSQFPGRPSSYEQYF.

As concerns this clone: Other DNA variants within this sample encode the same CDR3. The gene calls are TRBV24-1 and TRBJ2-5; D is ambiguous. CDR3 size: 14 residues. With 0 bases removed from V and 5 bases from J, the gap between germline ends came to 9 bases. Germline lookup yields CDR1 KGHDR and CDR2 SFDVKD. CDR3 DNA: TGTGCCACCAGTGATTTGAAGGGTGGGGAGACCCAGTACTTC. It translates to CATSDLKGGETQYF.

V gene TRBV9 combines with J gene TRBJ1-5; the D is unclear. The CDR3 loop spans 14 amino acids. The V end lost 3 bases, the J end lost 4 bases, and 11 bases lay between the germline ends. Germline V lookup: CDR1 SGDLS, CDR2 YYNGEE. The CDR3 reads CASSGRSGNQPQHF. The DNA for the CDR3 is TGTGCCAGCAGCGGGCGGTCGGGGAATCAGCCCCAGCATTTT.

V and J are TRBV5-4 and TRBJ2-5; D ambiguous. The germline CDR1 and CDR2 sequences are SGHNT and YYREEE (reference sequence). V dropped 0 bases and J dropped 3 bases, with 6 bases sitting between them. The CDR3 has 13 residues. CDR3 bases: TGTGCCAGCAGCTTGGACAGAGAAGAGACCCAGTACTTC. This codes for CASSLDREETQYF.

This clone was seen ten or more times. The genes are TRBV19 and TRBJ1-5; 8 nucleotides match TRBD1. With V trimmed by 6 bases and J by 6 bases, 7 bases remained unmatched. This CDR3 region has 14 residues. CDR1 and CDR2 (germline): LNHDA, SQIVND (reference sequence). DNA for the CDR3: TGTGCCAGTAGCAACACAGGGGGGACTCAGCCCCAGCATTTT. Amino acids: CASSNTGGTQPQHF.

A few counts support this clone. This chain uses TRBV3-1 (or the pseudogene TRBV3-2) with TRBJ1-6; 8 nucleotides agree with TRBD1. V was clipped by 4 bases and J by 5 bases; unmatched bases: 4. There are 15 residues in the CDR3. The germline gives CDR1 LGHDT, CDR2 YNNKEL (reference sequence). CDR3 protein: CASSLRQGNNSPLHF. DNA of the CDR3: TGTGCCAGCAGCCTAAGACAGGGGAATAATTCACCCCTCCACTTT.

V and J are TRBV2 and TRBJ2-3; the D gene is possibly TRBD1 (5 bases). The CDR3 totals 15 residues. Trimming removed 6 bases at V and 3 bases at J, with 16 bases between. Germline loops: CDR1 SNHLY, CDR2 FYNNEI. The CDR3 spells CASRRRWGPTDTQYF. The CDR3 region has the DNA TGTGCCAGCAGGAGGCGATGGGGCCCAACAGATACGCAGTATTTT.

This rearrangement joins TRBV19 to TRBJ1-2; D might be TRBD1 (5 bases). This CDR3 has 13 amino acids. Germline-derived CDR1 and CDR2 are LNHDA and SQIVND (reference sequence). V was clipped by 0 bases and J by 4 bases, with 6 bases between them. This CDR3 is CASSIDDSYGYTF. CDR3 bases: TGTGCCAGTAGTATAGATGACAGCTATGGCTACACCTTC.

DNA of the CDR3: TGTGCCAGTAGTTTTAGGACGGATGGCTACACCTTC. Its translation is CASSFRTDGYTF. The chain carries TRBV19 and TRBJ1-2; D remains unclear. Trimming removed 5 bases from V and 6 bases from J, with 10 bases in between. Per the germline V gene, CDR1 is LNHDA and CDR2 is SQIVND (reference sequence). This CDR3 region has 12 residues.

The chain is built from TRBV21-1 and TRBJ1-1; TRBD1, the table's D call, lacks a check against the DNA. TRBV21-1 is flagged as a pseudogene. The CDR3 is 15 residues long. This CDR3 is CASSRGQGVNTEAFF. For the CDR3, the DNA is TGTGCCAGCAGCAGAGGACAGGGGGTGAACACTGAAGCTTTCTTT.

This chain joins TRBV15 and TRBJ1-1; TRBD1 matches at 10 bases. With V trimmed by 5 bases and J by 2 bases, 11 bases remained unmatched. This CDR3 comprises 17 residues. Germline CDR1 reads LNHNV; CDR2 reads YYDKDF (reference sequence). DNA for the CDR3: TGTGCCACCAGCGCCCGACAGGGGGCACGAGGTAACACTGAAGCTTTCTTT. The encoded protein is CATSARQGARGNTEAFF.

The chain couples TRBV30 to TRBJ1-3; D remains unclear. V was pared by 2 bases and J by 0 bases, with 2 bases between. The CDR3 totals 12 residues. In germline, CDR1 is GTSNPN, CDR2 SVGIG (reference sequence). CDR3 sequence: CAWSSSGNTIYF. The CDR3 nucleotides read TGTGCCTGGAGTTCCTCTGGAAACACCATATATTTT.

The chain carries TRBV5-4 and TRBJ1-4, with TRBD1 identical over 7 bases. This CDR3 spans 15 amino acids. CDR1 is SGHNT and CDR2 is YYREEE in the germline V gene (reference sequence). V shed 4 bases, J shed 8 bases, and the junction held 11 bases outside the gene matches. The CDR3 spells CASSPDSRGQEKLFF. CDR3 nucleotides: TGTGCCAGCAGCCCGGATTCTAGGGGGCAGGAAAAACTGTTTTTT.

V gene TRBV24-1 combines with J gene TRBJ2-3, with TRBD2 identical over 7 bases. The CDR3 loop spans 16 amino acids. CDR1 and CDR2 from the germline V gene are KGHDR and SFDVKD. The ends lost 1 base at V and 3 bases at J; junction bases unmatched: 6. The CDR3 spells CATSDLRGGSTDTQYF. The CDR3 DNA reads as TGTGCCACCAGTGATTTACGGGGAGGGTCGACAGATACGCAGTATTTT.

The rearrangement joins TRBV5-4 to TRBJ2-7; TRBD2 aligns across 9 bases. The CDR3 contains 18 residues. The V segment lost 3 bases and the J segment 2 bases; nucleotides outside the gene matches: 15. CDR1 and CDR2 from the germline V gene are SGHNT and YYREEE (reference sequence). The CDR3 DNA reads as TGTGCCAGCAGCTGCGCCCGAGGGGGTAGCGGGGGACCCTACGAGCAGTACTTC. Translation gives CASSCARGGSGGPYEQYF. Together with reference TRBV5-4 and TRBJ2-7, the CDR3 gives the full variable domain: ETGVTQSPTHLIKTRGQQVTLRCSSQSGHNTVSWYQQALGQGPQFIFQYYREEENGRGNFPPRFSGLQFPNYSSELNVNALELDDSALYLCASSCARGGSGGPYEQYFGPGTRLTVT.

The CDR3 loop reads CASSLGTSGAGELFF. The CDR3 nucleotides read TGCGCCAGCAGCCTTGGGACTAGCGGGGCCGGGGAGCTGTTTTTT. This chain connects TRBV10-2 to TRBJ2-2, with 13 bases fitting TRBD2. CDR1 and CDR2 (germline): WSHSY, SAAADI. V gave up 6 bases and J gave up 6 bases; unmatched junction bases: 4. The CDR3 is made up of 15 amino acids.

The chain uses TRBV18 and TRBJ2-1; 11 nucleotides match TRBD2. The CDR3 runs to 17 residues. CDR1 KGHSH and CDR2 LQKENI come from the germline V gene. V was pared by 4 bases and J by 2 bases, with 7 bases of the junction left unmatched. This CDR3 reads CASSRSLSGGAYNEQFF. The DNA of the CDR3 is TGTGCCAGCTCACGAAGCCTTAGCGGGGGGGCCTACAATGAGCAGTTCTTC. The entire variable domain, with the rest obtained from reference TRBV18 and TRBJ2-1, is as follows: NAGVMQNPRHLVRRRGQEARLRCSPMKGHSHVYWYRQLPEEGLKFMVYLQKENIIDESGMPKERFSAEFPKEGPSILRIQQVVRGDSAAYFCASSRSLSGGAYNEQFFGPGTRLTVL.

J is TRBJ2-3 and V is TRBV4-3, with 7 bases aligning to TRBD2. The CDR3 extends over 16 amino acids. Trimming removed 0 bases from V and 4 bases from J; junction bases left unmatched: 7. CDR1 LGHNA and CDR2 YSLEER come from the germline V gene. This CDR3 is CASSQDKGGGADTQYF. In nucleotides, the CDR3 is TGCGCCAGCAGCCAAGATAAGGGCGGGGGAGCAGATACGCAGTATTTT.

The V gene is TRBV7-3, the J gene TRBJ2-5; D uncertain. Germline values: CDR1 SGHTA, CDR2 FQGTGA. V was clipped by 2 bases and J by 5 bases, with 9 bases between them. The CDR3 extends over 13 amino acids. The CDR3 spells CASSLVSTETQYF. CDR3 DNA sequence: TGTGCCAGCAGCTTAGTGTCGACCGAGACCCAGTACTTC.

The V and J genes are TRBV4-3 and TRBJ1-1; D is perhaps TRBD1 (5 bases). The CDR3 has 14 amino acids. The V end lost 4 bases, the J end lost 4 bases, and 13 bases lay between the germline ends. CDR1 LGHNA and CDR2 YSLEER come from the germline V gene. The CDR3 DNA reads TGCGCCAGCAGCCCTGTCGGGGGTAGCACTGAAGCTTTCTTT. Its protein is CASSPVGGSTEAFF.